This TCR beta chain was documented in a study of post-analysis software for immune sequencing data. Findings and caveats of the study: F measure grouped same-batch samples tightly together. Controls' normalized Chao1 diversity significantly exceeded that of multiple sclerosis patients. A few TRBV segments appeared more often in patients than in controls, and TRBV5-6, TRBV5-1 and TRBV20-1 were among these.

Unique molecular identifiers were present in the TCR beta cDNA libraries. TCRdb reprocessed the PCR reads with MiXCR, giving one entry per CDR3 protein. The sample includes around 500,000 distinct CDR3 sequences, 30% to 40% of them seen just once. As to this clonotype: Its antigen remains unidentified.

The CDR3 runs to 14 residues. The trim removed 2 bases at V and 5 bases at J, leaving 0 bases unmatched. CDR1 and CDR2 from the germline V gene are ENHRY and SYGVKD. The receptor comes from a girl between 2 and 17 years old with multiple sclerosis. The chain couples TRBV10-3 to TRBJ1-4, with 9 bases matching TRBD1. Specimen: blood. This chain's CDR3 is CAISEGQGNEKLFF. The CDR3 coding sequence is TGTGCCATCAGTGAGGGACAGGGGAATGAAAAACTGTTTTTT.